This entry lists 25 T cell receptor beta chains sequenced from one sample in a study of T-cell memory formation after mild COVID-19. One entry per CDR3 protein, called by TCRdb with MiXCR from the 5' RACE reads. The table shows 250,000 to 350,000 distinct CDR3 sequences, with roughly an eighth occurring only once. Material: PBMCs or a T cell subset sorted from them (not recorded which). All receptors come from a man between 18 and 35 years old who had mild COVID-19 (a few samples of this study predate the infection). Cell type and time point are not known.

This clonotype was seen only a few times. This chain uses TRBV5-6 with TRBJ2-2; D not resolved. This CDR3 has 13 residues. CDR1 SGHDT and CDR2 YYEEEE come from the germline V gene. The V gene lost 3 bases and the J gene lost 2 bases, with 5 bases spanning the gap. CDR3 in amino acids: CASSYGNTGELFF. The DNA of the CDR3 is TGTGCCAGCAGCTATGGAAACACCGGGGAGCTGTTTTTT.

The chain joins TRBV3-1 to TRBJ1-6; D remains unclear. V gave up 0 bases and J gave up 0 bases, with 6 bases separating them. CDR1 LGHDT and CDR2 YNNKEL come from the germline V gene (reference sequence). This CDR3 contains 16 residues. DNA for the CDR3: TGTGCCAGCAGCCAAGAATGGAGCTCCTATAATTCACCCCTCCACTTT. Amino acid sequence: CASSQEWSSYNSPLHF.

Ten or more counts support this clonotype. The chain couples TRBV7-2 to TRBJ2-1; 7 bases line up with TRBD2. The V segment lost 4 bases and the J segment 8 bases; nucleotides outside the gene matches: 8. Germline lookup yields CDR1 SGHTA and CDR2 FQGNSA. The CDR3 consists of 14 residues. The CDR3 loop is CASSSVGGKDEQFF. In DNA, the CDR3 is TGTGCCAGCAGCTCCGTGGGGGGGAAGGATGAGCAGTTCTTC. Full variable domain (remainder filled in from reference TRBV7-2 and TRBJ2-1): GAGVSQSPSNKVTEKGKDVELRCDPISGHTALYWYRQSLGQGLEFLIYFQGNSAPDKSGLPSDRFSAERTGGSVSTLTIQRTQQEDSAVYLCASSSVGGKDEQFFGPGTRLTVL.

The J gene is TRBJ2-3, the V gene TRBV7-2; D possibly corresponds to TRBD1 (5 bases). Between the trimmed V and J ends, which lost 5 bases and 3 bases, there was a span of 18 bases. The CDR3 has 16 amino acids. Germline CDR1 reads SGHTA; CDR2 reads FQGNSA. CDR3 residues: CASSAVAGIITDTQYF. CDR3 bases: TGTGCCAGCAGCGCAGTGGCAGGGATTATTACAGATACGCAGTATTTT.

This chain joins TRBV28 and TRBJ2-5, with D perhaps TRBD1 (6 bases). Germline V CDR1 and CDR2: MDHEN, SYDVKM. The V end was cut by 3 bases, the J end by 5 bases, with 16 bases between. This CDR3 contains 15 residues. The CDR3 loop reads CASSFSAPRGETQYF. The CDR3, as DNA: TGTGCCAGCAGTTTCTCGGCTCCTAGGGGGGAGACCCAGTACTTC.

The V and J genes are TRBV4-3 and TRBJ1-4, with 7 bases identical to TRBD1. The CDR3 sequence is 15 residues long. Germline V gives CDR1 LGHNA, CDR2 YSLEER. The J segment lost 4 bases and the V segment lost 0 bases, leaving 2 bases of the junction unmatched. Here the CDR3 reads CASSQDTGVNEKLFF. In nucleotides, the CDR3 is TGCGCCAGCAGCCAAGATACAGGGGTTAATGAAAAACTGTTTTTT.

CDR3 nucleotide sequence: TGTGCCATCAGTGAGTCGAGGAGGGTCGGGGAAAAACTGTTTTTT. This encodes CAISESRRVGEKLFF. The V and J genes are TRBV10-3 and TRBJ1-4, with D unclear. V was clipped by 0 bases and J by 8 bases, with 13 bases between them. This CDR3 has 15 amino acids. The germline gives CDR1 ENHRY, CDR2 SYGVKD.

The CDR3 reads CASSPRDRGNTGELFF. As DNA, the CDR3 is TGTGCCAGCAGCCCTCGGGACAGGGGGAACACCGGGGAGCTGTTTTTT. The chain employs TRBV7-9 and TRBJ2-2; TRBD1 matches 10 bases. CDR3 length: 16 residues. V shed 5 bases, J shed 1 base, and the junction held 4 bases outside the gene matches. From germline, CDR1 is SEHNR and CDR2 FQNEAQ (reference sequence).

This sequence joins TRBV5-5 and TRBJ2-1, with 8 bases identical to TRBD1. There are 13 residues in the CDR3. The ends lost 4 bases at V and 13 bases at J; junction bases unmatched: 10. The germline gives CDR1 SGHKS, CDR2 YYEKEE (reference sequence). The CDR3 DNA reads TGTGCCAGCAGCGAAAGCGTTACAGGGGGTCAGTTCTTC. Translated, it gives CASSESVTGGQFF. The full variable domain, in which reference TRBV5-5 and TRBJ2-1 provide the parts outside the CDR3, is DAGVTQSPTHLIKTRGQQVTLRCSPISGHKSVSWYQQVLGQGPQFIFQYYEKEERGRGNFPDRFSARQFPNYSSELNVNALLLGDSALYLCASSESVTGGQFFGPGTRLTVL.

The sample holds a few counts of this clonotype. The J gene is TRBJ2-3, the V gene TRBV6-5; D may correspond to TRBD1 or TRBD2 (5 bases each). Looked up from germline, CDR1 is MNHEY and CDR2 is SVGAGI. Trimming pared 6 bases from V and 2 bases from J, leaving 12 bases between. CDR3 length: 14 amino acids. The CDR3 loop reads CASRRDGHTDTQYF. DNA for the CDR3: TGTGCCAGCAGAAGGGACGGACACACAGATACGCAGTATTTT.

This clonotype was counted only a few times. The chain links TRBV5-6 to TRBJ1-2, with a weak D call TRBD1 (5 bases). The CDR3 is 12 amino acids. The germline gives CDR1 SGHDT, CDR2 YYEEEE. Deletions cut 7 bases from V and 8 bases from J, with 15 bases between. The CDR3, as DNA: TGTGCCAGCCTGGCGGGGGTAGGAGGCTACACCTTC. Translation gives CASLAGVGGYTF. Full variable domain (outside the CDR3, taken from reference TRBV5-6 and TRBJ1-2): DAGVTQSPTHLIKTRGQQVTLRCSPKSGHDTVSWYQQALGQGPQFIFQYYEEEERQRGNFPDRFSGHQFPNYSSELNVNALLLGDSALYLCASLAGVGGYTFGSGTRLTVV.

This clonotype was seen only a few times. The V call is TRBV28, the J call TRBJ2-5; D remains unclear. Germline lookup yields CDR1 MDHEN and CDR2 SYDVKM. CDR3 size: 15 residues. Trimming pared 2 bases from V and 4 bases from J, leaving 14 bases between. The CDR3 DNA sequence: TGTGCCAGCAGTTTAGACCCGGCGGCTATAGAGACCCAGTACTTC. As protein: CASSLDPAAIETQYF. Based on the CDR3 plus reference TRBV28 and TRBJ2-5, the full variable domain is DVKVTQSSRYLVKRTGEKVFLECVQDMDHENMFWYRQDPGLGLRLIYFSYDVKMKEKGDIPEGYSVSREKKERFSLILESASTNQTSMYLCASSLDPAAIETQYFGPGTRLLVL.

The table lists this clonotype with a few counts. The rearrangement uses TRBV4-3 and TRBJ2-1, with 10 bases matching TRBD2. The CDR3 has 14 residues. Trimming cost V 3 bases and J 9 bases; bases outside gene matches: 5. Germline V gene sequence: CDR1 LGHNA, CDR2 YSLEER. CDR3 in DNA: TGCGCCAGCAGCCATACTAGCGGGGATGTTGAGCAGTTCTTC. As protein: CASSHTSGDVEQFF.

This chain connects TRBV20-1 to TRBJ2-1; 8 bases align to TRBD2. Trimming at V came to 6 bases and at J to 7 bases, leaving 14 bases not matched to a gene. Germline assignment: CDR1 DFQATT and CDR2 SNEGSKA (reference sequence). CDR3 length equals 15 residues. In nucleotides, the CDR3 is TGCAGTGCCAGAAGGAGGGGACTAGAGCGAAATGAGCAGTTCTTC. Its translation is CSARRRGLERNEQFF.

This chain connects TRBV6-2 or TRBV6-3 to TRBJ2-5; D possibly uses TRBD1 or TRBD2 (5 bases each). The germline gives CDR1 MNHEY, CDR2 SVGEGT. CDR3 length: 13 amino acids. V was clipped by 7 bases and J by 5 bases, with 14 bases between them. The CDR3 is CASTTGGRETQYF. CDR3 DNA sequence: TGTGCCAGCACGACTGGGGGTCGGGAGACCCAGTACTTC.

This clonotype occurred many times. The junction differs from germline at one of its ends, possibly a read error. J is TRBJ2-5 and V is TRBV7-7; D may be TRBD1 or TRBD2 (6 bases each). Germline-derived CDR1 and CDR2 are SSHAT and FNYEAQ (reference sequence). The CDR3 contains 15 residues. The CDR3 DNA reads as TGTGCTAGCAGCTTAACGGGGGCTCCCCAAGAGACCCAGTACTTC. This codes for CASSLTGAPQETQYF.

The chain combines TRBV14 with TRBJ2-7; 8 bases match TRBD2. Trimming at V came to 4 bases and at J to 6 bases, leaving 5 bases not matched to a gene. The CDR3 is 13 amino acids. CDR1 SGHDN and CDR2 FVKESK come from the germline V gene. CDR3 sequence: CASSLSSGAEQYF. CDR3 DNA sequence: TGTGCCAGCAGCCTCAGTAGCGGGGCCGAGCAGTACTTC.

The CDR3 region is CASSKRAGGYAGDEQFF. CDR3 coding DNA: TGTGCCAGCAGCAAGCGAGCGGGGGGATATGCGGGGGATGAGCAGTTCTTC. V gene TRBV11-2 combines with J gene TRBJ2-1; 9 nucleotides line up with TRBD2. CDR3 length equals 17 residues. The trim removed 5 bases at V and 8 bases at J, leaving 16 bases unmatched. From germline, CDR1 is SGHAT and CDR2 FQNNGV.

The rearrangement links TRBV12-3 or TRBV12-4 to TRBJ1-2; no firm D call. The CDR3 is 11 residues long. Deletions cut 6 bases from V and 2 bases from J, with 4 bases between. The CDR3 reads CASSQNYGYTF. The CDR3 bases are TGTGCCAGCAGCCAAAACTATGGCTACACCTTC.

This clonotype showed up just a few times. The chain is built from TRBV4-1 and TRBJ1-5; 7 nucleotides align to TRBD1. V lost 0 bases, J lost 1 base, and 0 bases stayed unmatched. This CDR3 spans 15 amino acids. Germline V gene sequence: CDR1 MGHRA, CDR2 YSYEKL. CDR3 loop: CASSQDRGSNQPQHF. For the CDR3, the DNA is TGCGCCAGCAGCCAAGACAGGGGGAGCAATCAGCCCCAGCATTTT.

This chain joins TRBV10-2 and TRBJ1-5; D possibly corresponds to TRBD1 (5 bases). V lost 4 bases and J 6 bases, leaving 10 bases between the germline ends. Per the germline V gene, CDR1 is WSHSY and CDR2 is SAAADI. The CDR3 loop spans 13 amino acids. CDR3 in amino acids: CASSGRGGQPQHF. The CDR3 DNA follows: TGCGCCAGCAGTGGGAGGGGTGGTCAGCCCCAGCATTTT.

This clonotype was picked up many times. J is TRBJ2-1 and V is TRBV11-3; TRBD2 aligns across 16 bases. With V trimmed by 5 bases and J by 6 bases, 4 bases remained unmatched. The CDR3 covers 16 residues. Germline assignment: CDR1 SGHNT and CDR2 YENEEA. The CDR3: CASSIGTSGGANEQFF. For the CDR3, the DNA is TGTGCCAGCAGCATCGGGACTAGCGGGGGGGCCAATGAGCAGTTCTTC.

This chain connects TRBV7-3 to TRBJ1-1; D gene uncertain. This CDR3 region has 13 residues. Germline values: CDR1 SGHTA, CDR2 FQGTGA. V shed 2 bases and J shed 4 bases, with 8 bases lying between them. In DNA form, the CDR3 reads TGTGCCAGCAGCTTAGGGTGGAGCACTGAAGCTTTCTTT. Translated, it gives CASSLGWSTEAFF.

This clonotype has a handful of counts. This chain joins TRBV2 and TRBJ1-1, with no clear D. The V end lost 3 bases, the J end lost 1 base, and 24 bases lay between the germline ends. Germline CDR1 reads SNHLY; CDR2 reads FYNNEI. The CDR3 contains 19 residues. The CDR3 spells CASSDPKGVGPTQNTEAFF. CDR3 in DNA: TGTGCCAGCAGTGACCCAAAGGGTGTGGGCCCAACTCAGAACACTGAAGCTTTCTTT.

This clonotype was seen many times. The chain has TRBV27 and TRBJ2-2; the match to TRBD2 covers 8 bases. CDR3 length: 17 residues. The germline CDR1 and CDR2 sequences are MNHEY and SMNVEV (reference sequence). Unmatched junction bases numbered 14, after V lost 6 bases and J lost 5 bases. DNA for the CDR3: TGTGCCAGCAGCGTACTAGCGGACACCCCGGGGACCGGGGAGCTGTTTTTT. Translating gives CASSVLADTPGTGELFF.